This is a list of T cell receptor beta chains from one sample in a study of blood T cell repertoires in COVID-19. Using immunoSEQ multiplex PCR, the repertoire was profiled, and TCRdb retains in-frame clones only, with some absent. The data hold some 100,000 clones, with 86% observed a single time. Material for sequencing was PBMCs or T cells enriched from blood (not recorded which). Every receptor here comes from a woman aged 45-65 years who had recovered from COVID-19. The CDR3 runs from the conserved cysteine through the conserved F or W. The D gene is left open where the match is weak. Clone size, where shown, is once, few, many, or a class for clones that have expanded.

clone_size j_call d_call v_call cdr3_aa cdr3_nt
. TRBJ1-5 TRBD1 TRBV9 CASSATGGRQPQHF TGTGCCAGCAGCGCTACAGGGGGCAGGCAGCCCCAGCATTTT
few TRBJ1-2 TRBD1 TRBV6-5 CASTLQGGNYGYTF TGTGCCAGCACCTTACAGGGGGGAAACTATGGCTACACCTTC
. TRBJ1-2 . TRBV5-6 CASSFLMREDYGYTF TGTGCCAGCAGCTTTTTGATGAGGGAAGACTATGGCTACACCTTC
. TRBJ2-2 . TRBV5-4 CASSFTGTKNTGELFF TGTGCCAGCAGCTTCACCGGGACAAAGAACACCGGGGAGCTGTTTTTT
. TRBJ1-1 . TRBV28 CASSFSSPGTLNTEAFF TGTGCCAGCAGTTTTAGTTCGCCCGGGACACTGAACACTGAAGCTTTCTTT
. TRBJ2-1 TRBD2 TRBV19 CASSRTSGANEQFF TGTGCCAGTAGTAGGACTAGCGGGGCAAATGAGCAGTTCTTC
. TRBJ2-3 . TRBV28 CASSLGQGTDTQYF TGTGCCAGCAGTTTAGGGCAGGGCACAGATACGCAGTATTTT
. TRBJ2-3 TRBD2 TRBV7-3 CASSLTLAGGPDTQYF TGTGCCAGCAGCTTAACTCTAGCGGGGGGGCCCGATACGCAGTATTTT
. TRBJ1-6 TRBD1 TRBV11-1 CASRTGTANSPLHF TGTGCCAGCAGAACCGGGACAGCTAATTCACCCCTCCACTTT
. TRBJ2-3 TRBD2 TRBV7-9 CASSALDTSGAGDTQYF TGTGCCAGCAGCGCCCTCGATACTAGCGGAGCGGGGGATACGCAGTATTTT
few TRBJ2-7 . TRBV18 CASSPARDGQYF TGTGCCAGCTCACCAGCGCGGGACGGGCAGTACTTC
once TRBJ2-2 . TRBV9 CASSVDVSGDTGELFF TGTGCCAGCAGCGTAGACGTTAGCGGAGACACCGGGGAGCTGTTTTTT
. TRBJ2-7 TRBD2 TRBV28 CASSLLAGGREQYF TGTGCCAGCAGTCTCCTAGCGGGGGGGCGTGAGCAGTACTTC
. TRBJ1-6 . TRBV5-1 CASSLVGGADSPLHF TGCGCCAGCAGCTTGGTAGGGGGGGCCGATTCACCCCTCCACTTT
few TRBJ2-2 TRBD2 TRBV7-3 CASSLGLAGGPTGELFF TGTGCCAGCAGCTTAGGATTAGCGGGAGGGCCTACCGGGGAGCTGTTTTTT
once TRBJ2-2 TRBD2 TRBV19 CASTLGGGLAGSITGELFF TGTGCCAGTACCCTGGGTGGGGGACTAGCGGGATCCATCACCGGGGAGCTGTTTTTT
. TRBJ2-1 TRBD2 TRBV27 CASVSRVSGGSSYNEQFF TGTGCCAGCGTCTCACGGGTTAGCGGGGGGAGCTCCTACAATGAGCAGTTCTTC
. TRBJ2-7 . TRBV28 CASSGFRGSYEQYF TGTGCCAGCAGCGGGTTTAGGGGCTCCTACGAGCAGTACTTC